The present T cell receptor (beta chain) was sequenced within a study of T cell responses to AZD1222 COVID-19 vaccine. Study-level findings and limits: Two AZD1222 administrations were followed by greater Spike-specific TCR breadth and depth. Donor demographics were predominantly white British with a female majority; clonal diversity may be underestimated. Regions 160-218 and 743-854 held dominance among vaccine-associated CD4 TCRs, which spanned spike. Repertoire sampling was restricted to post-peak T cell response timepoints.

Concerning this clone: The antigen remains unidentified.

Profiling relied on immunoSEQ multiplex PCR, and the TCRdb table lists in-frame clones only, not all of them. Of about 160,000 clones listed, 85% to 95% are singletons. This specimen was peripheral blood, taken on day 0 of AZD1222 vaccination. The receptor comes from an adult in good health.

In nucleotides, the CDR3 is TGTGCCACCAGCTCAGATAGTTCACCCCTCCACTTT. It is translated as CATSSDSSPLHF. The chain combines TRBV15 with TRBJ1-6; D remains ambiguous. The germline V and J ends were trimmed by 5 bases and 9 bases, with 8 bases remaining between them. CDR1 and CDR2 (germline): LNHNV, YYDKDF (reference sequence). CDR3 length equals 12 residues.